The rows below give T cell receptor beta chains drawn from one sample of a study of T cell changes during pregnancy in multiple sclerosis. TCRdb's copy holds only in-frame clones and misses some; the assay was immunoSEQ multiplex PCR. This table holds over 80,000 clones, just over 90% found once. The sequences come from peripheral blood, collected in the second trimester of pregnancy. These TCRs come from a female donor in good health, enrolled as a control in a pregnancy study. Both conserved end residues are part of each CDR3. The D gene is left open where the match is weak. Size values are once, few and many counts, or a class for expanded clones, and some rows have none.

CDR3 DNA	CDR3 protein	D gene	clone size	V gene	J gene
TGTGCCAGCAGCCTGGAAGGGCTAGCGGGGATCTACGAGCAGTACTTC	CASSLEGLAGIYEQYF	TRBD2	NA	TRBV5-5	TRBJ2-7
TGTGCCAGCAGTCTCGAGTACTTTTATGGCTACACCTTC	CASSLEYFYGYTF	NA	once	TRBV28	TRBJ1-2
TGTGCCAGCAGTGTTTCCGGGACAGGAGGCACTGAAGCTTTCTTT	CASSVSGTGGTEAFF	TRBD1	NA	TRBV25-1	TRBJ1-1
TGTGCCAGCAGCCCGGGACAAACACCCCTCCACTTT	CASSPGQTPLHF	NA	NA	TRBV7-9	TRBJ1-6
TGTGCCAGCACCAAAAGGGGGGGGGTCAATCAGCCCCAGCATTTT	CASTKRGGVNQPQHF	NA	few	TRBV5-6	TRBJ1-5
TGTGCCAGCAGCTTACGACAGGTACCAAGGAGCTCCTACGAGCAGTACTTC	CASSLRQVPRSSYEQYF	NA	NA	TRBV7-6	TRBJ2-7
TGCGCCAGCAGCTTCCTCAGGGAGAACACTGAAGCTTTCTTT	CASSFLRENTEAFF	NA	NA	TRBV5-1	TRBJ1-1
TGCGCCAGCAGCTTGGTTGCGGGGGCAGGCGAGCAGTACTTC	CASSLVAGAGEQYF	NA	NA	TRBV5-1	TRBJ2-7
TGTGCCAGCAGCTGGCGGACAGGGTCGTACGAGCAGTACTTC	CASSWRTGSYEQYF	TRBD1	NA	TRBV7-6	TRBJ2-7
TGTGCCAGCAGCTTATCAGGGAAGCAGTTCTTC	CASSLSGKQFF	NA	NA	TRBV7-2	TRBJ2-1
TGTGCCAGCAGTGAAGCGCTTGCGGGGGGGGAGACCCAGTACTTC	CASSEALAGGETQYF	TRBD2	NA	TRBV2	TRBJ2-5
TGTGCCAGCAGTAACTTATCCGGGGGTTCACCCCTCCACTTT	CASSNLSGGSPLHF	NA	NA	TRBV6-5	TRBJ1-6
TGCGCCAGCAGCGCCGGGACTAGCGGGAGGGCCGGGTACGAGCAGTACTTC	CASSAGTSGRAGYEQYF	TRBD2	NA	TRBV5-1	TRBJ2-7
TGTGCCAGCAGCCATAATTCACACTCTGGAAACACCATATATTTT	CASSHNSHSGNTIYF	NA	NA	TRBV7-2	TRBJ1-3
TGTGCCAGCAGCGCCCATGGACTGGGCAATCAGCCCCAGCATTTT	CASSAHGLGNQPQHF	NA	NA	TRBV9	TRBJ1-5
TGTGCCAGCAGCCCCCGAGTAGCGGAGGATCCTTACAATGAGCAGTTCTTC	CASSPRVAEDPYNEQFF	NA	NA	TRBV9	TRBJ2-1
TGTGCCTGCGAACCCGGGACAGGCACTTACAATGAGCAGTTCTTC	CACEPGTGTYNEQFF	TRBD1	NA	TRBV6-1	TRBJ2-1
TGCGCCAGCAGCCAAGAACAGAGGCGAGGACAGGGGGCGTTAGGGTATGGCTACACCTTC	CASSQEQRRGQGALGYGYTF	TRBD1	NA	TRBV4-1	TRBJ1-2
TGTGCCAGCAGTTACTCGAGTGAGACCCAGTACTTC	CASSYSSETQYF	NA	NA	TRBV6-5	TRBJ2-5
TGTGCCAGCAGTTTAGGCCTCGGACGGGGAAACTATGGCTACACCTTC	CASSLGLGRGNYGYTF	NA	NA	TRBV27	TRBJ1-2
TGTGCCAGCAGCATTCCGACAGGGGGCGCGGGTGGCTACACCTTC	CASSIPTGGAGGYTF	TRBD1	once	TRBV7-2	TRBJ1-2
TGTGCCAGCAGCTTATCAGGGCGGGGCACCGGGGAGCTGTTTTTT	CASSLSGRGTGELFF	NA	NA	TRBV11-2	TRBJ2-2
TGTGCCAGCAGCACCCGGGGGGCGAGGAACACCATATATTTT	CASSTRGARNTIYF	NA	NA	TRBV7-2	TRBJ1-3
TGTGCCAGCAGCTCACCGGGGACAGGGTGGGTTGGGGACACCGGGGAGCTGTTTTTT	CASSSPGTGWVGDTGELFF	NA	NA	TRBV21-1	TRBJ2-2
TGTGCCAGTAGCCCTAGGGTCGGGACACGAAACACCGGGGAGCTGTTTTTT	CASSPRVGTRNTGELFF	NA	few	TRBV19	TRBJ2-2
TGTGCCAGCAGCTTAGAACTAGCGGGGACCAATGAGCAGTTCTTC	CASSLELAGTNEQFF	TRBD2	once	TRBV7-8	TRBJ2-1
TGTGCCAGTAACATGAACACTGAAGCTTTCTTT	CASNMNTEAFF	NA	few	TRBV19	TRBJ1-1
TGTGCCAGTAGTATAGCTAGCGGGATGTACGAGCAGTACTTC	CASSIASGMYEQYF	TRBD2	once	TRBV19	TRBJ2-7
TGCGCCAGCAGGGACACCGGAGGACAGGGCTCCTACGAGCAGTACTTC	CASRDTGGQGSYEQYF	TRBD1	NA	TRBV4-1	TRBJ2-7
TGTGCCAGTAGTATCGCACTTAATTCACCCCTCCACTTT	CASSIALNSPLHF	NA	NA	TRBV19	TRBJ1-6
TGTGCCAGCCAGGAGCGGGAGAGGTCCTACGAGCAGTACTTC	CASQERERSYEQYF	TRBD2	NA	TRBV28	TRBJ2-7
TGTGCCAGCAGTGAAGGCGGGAGCCGGTCGGGGGCCCAGTACTTC	CASSEGGSRSGAQYF	TRBD2	NA	TRBV6-1	TRBJ2-5
TGTGCCACCAGGACTAGCGGGAGGGCTCACACCGGGGAGCTGTTTTTT	CATRTSGRAHTGELFF	TRBD2	NA	TRBV19	TRBJ2-2
TGCGCCAGCAGCCAAGATCTCCAGGGGCAGGTTGAAAAACTGTTTTTT	CASSQDLQGQVEKLFF	NA	NA	TRBV4-1	TRBJ1-4
TGTGCCATCAAACGGACCCCAGGGTCCAACACCGGGGAGCTGTTTTTT	CAIKRTPGSNTGELFF	NA	NA	TRBV19	TRBJ2-2
TGTGCCAGCAGTTTTAAGGGGGGGGAGACCTACGAGCAGTACTTC	CASSFKGGETYEQYF	NA	NA	TRBV6-1	TRBJ2-7
TGTGCCAGCACGAAGTCCAGCGGGGGGGCCCACGAGCAGTACTTC	CASTKSSGGAHEQYF	TRBD2	few	TRBV27	TRBJ2-7
TGTGCCAGCAGCTTCAGGGCTAGCGGATGGGATGAGCAGTTCTTC	CASSFRASGWDEQFF	TRBD2	NA	TRBV7-9	TRBJ2-1
TGCGCCAGCAGCTTGGGCTCTAATTCAGATACGCAGTATTTT	CASSLGSNSDTQYF	NA	NA	TRBV5-1	TRBJ2-3
TGTGCCAGCAGTTACTTCGGACAGGGGTGGGGTGAAAAACTGTTTTTT	CASSYFGQGWGEKLFF	TRBD1	NA	TRBV6-5	TRBJ1-4
TGTGCCAGCACTAGCGGGGGGCAAGGAGCCCAGTACTTC	CASTSGGQGAQYF	TRBD2	NA	TRBV2	TRBJ2-5
TGTGCCAGCAGCTTAGGGCATACAGGGGCCAATGAGCAGTTCTTC	CASSLGHTGANEQFF	TRBD1	NA	TRBV11-3	TRBJ2-1
TGTGCCAGCAGTCTCGGGACTAGCGGGGGGAATGAGCAGTTCTTC	CASSLGTSGGNEQFF	TRBD2	NA	TRBV2	TRBJ2-1
TGTGCCACCAGCCCTGCACCCCAGCGGGAGTACGGGGAGCTGTTTTTT	CATSPAPQREYGELFF	TRBD2	NA	TRBV15	TRBJ2-2
TGTGCCAGCAGCTTGCCCCCCTCCCAGGTTAGCTCCTACGAGCAGTACTTC	CASSLPPSQVSSYEQYF	NA	NA	TRBV5-4	TRBJ2-7
TGCGCCAGCAGCCTAGCGCGAGTATCGTACACCGGGGAGCTGTTTTTT	CASSLARVSYTGELFF	NA	NA	TRBV5-1	TRBJ2-2
TGTGCCAGTAGTATAGGCGGGGCCCACTCCTACGAGCAGTACTTC	CASSIGGAHSYEQYF	NA	NA	TRBV19	TRBJ2-7
TGTGCCAGTGGGCCCGGGATCACTGAAGCTTTCTTT	CASGPGITEAFF	NA	once	TRBV19	TRBJ1-1
TGTGCCAGCGCCTGGGCCCCCTCCGACCTAGGCTACACCTTC	CASAWAPSDLGYTF	NA	NA	TRBV6-6	TRBJ1-2
TGTGCCAGCTCCGCACAGGGAACGAACACTGAAGCTTTCTTT	CASSAQGTNTEAFF	NA	NA	TRBV18	TRBJ1-1